The sample holds a few counts of the clone carrying this T cell receptor (beta chain). Its antigen is undetermined. The authors extracted at least 6 micrograms of total RNA per sample. This sample stems from a study of blood T cells in healthy people across ages. General study points: Long-lived donors exceeded aged donors in naive CD4+ cells and diversity. The study lacked donor CMV status, which possibly confounded expanded clonotype changes.

A second roughly 6 to 11 cycle PCR used barcoded and J-beta primers. TCRdb reprocessed the 5' RACE reads via MiXCR and lists one record per CDR3 protein. The sample carries over a million distinct CDR3 sequences, 40% to 55% recorded once. This CDR3 is built from 15 residues. Trimming pared 3 bases from V and 1 base from J, leaving 13 bases between. Germline CDR1 is MGHRA and CDR2 is YSYEKL. The V gene is TRBV4-1, the J gene TRBJ2-7, with D hard to call. The sequenced sample consisted of blood. This clonotype was obtained from a woman aged 60 to 75 in good health. DNA of the CDR3: TGCGCCAGCAGCCAGGGATTTTTCGGATCCTACGAGCAGTACTTC. Translation: CASSQGFFGSYEQYF.